These 4 T cell receptor beta chains were all obtained from the same sample, sequenced in a study of cytomegalovirus exposure and HLA in healthy donors. The PCR contained 60 Vbeta and 13 Jbeta primers. Assay used: immunoSEQ multiplex PCR; TCRdb lists only in-frame clones, some missing. The sample lists roughly 160,000 clones, about two thirds seen once, with over 2.5% in the top ten. Sample: PBMCs. Every receptor here comes from a woman aged 25 to 39 in good health and CMV-seronegative.

This clone was picked up a small number of times. The chain combines TRBV4-3 with TRBJ1-1; TRBD1 aligns across 7 bases. The J segment lost 0 bases and the V segment lost 0 bases, leaving 1 base of the junction unmatched. The CDR3 has 15 residues. CDR1 LGHNA and CDR2 YSLEER come from the germline V gene. This CDR3 is CASSQEQGMNTEAFF. The CDR3 nucleotides are TGCGCCAGCAGCCAAGAACAGGGGATGAACACTGAAGCTTTCTTT.

The chain recombines TRBV28 with TRBJ2-1; D is perhaps TRBD1 (5 bases). CDR3 length equals 15 residues. The V gene lost 0 bases and the J gene lost 5 bases, with 11 bases spanning the gap. Germline V gives CDR1 MDHEN, CDR2 SYDVKM. The CDR3 nucleotides read TGTGCCAGCAGTTTATGGGACAAAGGCCACAATGAGCAGTTCTTC. It codes for CASSLWDKGHNEQFF.

The chain recombines TRBV14 with TRBJ1-5, with TRBD1 as a possible D gene (5 bases). Trimming cost V 1 base and J 10 bases, with 17 bases left between them. Germline CDR1 is SGHDN and CDR2 is FVKESK. This CDR3 contains 15 residues. Written as DNA, the CDR3 is TGTGCCAGCAGCCAAGGGGGTGGGGCGGGAAGCCCCCAGCATTTT. This sequence encodes CASSQGGGAGSPQHF.

This clone was seen just once. V is TRBV19 and J is TRBJ2-7, with 7 nucleotides matching TRBD1. This CDR3 has 13 residues. The germline V gene encodes CDR1 LNHDA and CDR2 SQIVND (reference sequence). Losses at the gene ends were 8 bases for V and 3 bases for J; bases not matched to a gene: 7. The CDR3 nucleotides read TGTGCCAGTCAAGACAGGGCCCACTACGAGCAGTACTTC. It specifies CASQDRAHYEQYF.